The 21 T cell receptor beta chains below all came from one sample that was sequenced in a study of blood T cells in healthy people across ages. A second PCR, run for roughly 7 to 12 cycles, used a sample-barcoded 5' primer plus a J-beta primer mix. TCRdb redid the calling of the 5' RACE reads with MiXCR, one entry per CDR3 protein. The data contain about 1.5 million distinct CDR3 sequences, about 45% of them singletons. The sequencing input was blood. The receptors originated from a woman younger than 30 in good health.

The sample holds a few counts of this clonotype. The chain has TRBV4-3 and TRBJ2-1, with TRBD1 matching over 9 bases. CDR1 LGHNA and CDR2 YSLEER come from the germline V gene. The CDR3 runs to 16 residues. V dropped 4 bases and J dropped 4; count of bases not matched to a gene: 8. CDR3 sequence reads: CASSRYRDRAYNEQFF. For the CDR3, the DNA is TGCGCCAGCAGCCGCTACCGGGACAGGGCTTACAATGAGCAGTTCTTC.

This chain connects TRBV20-1 to TRBJ1-4, with 7 bases lining up with TRBD1. The CDR3 loop spans 14 amino acids. In germline, CDR1 is DFQATT, CDR2 SNEGSKA (reference sequence). The junction had 9 bases not matched to a gene; V was cut back by 3 bases and J by 8 bases. CDR3: CSARASGTAEKLFF. In nucleotides, the CDR3 is TGCAGTGCTAGGGCTTCCGGGACAGCCGAAAAACTGTTTTTT.

The chain has TRBV10-3 and TRBJ2-3, with D tentatively TRBD1 or TRBD2 (5 bases each). The CDR3 sequence is 14 residues long. Germline CDR1 is ENHRY and CDR2 is SYGVKD. V lost 11 bases and J lost 4, with 19 bases in between. As DNA, the CDR3 is TGTGCCGCCAAGGGGAGTTACGATGCAGATACGCAGTATTTT. It translates to CAAKGSYDADTQYF.

The gene calls are TRBV6-5 and TRBJ1-1; D remains ambiguous. With 3 bases removed from V and 1 base from J, the gap between germline ends came to 6 bases. The CDR3 contains 13 residues. The V gene's germline CDR1 is MNHEY and CDR2 SVGAGI. The CDR3 nucleotides are TGTGCCAGCAGTTATTTTGAGAACACTGAAGCTTTCTTT. Protein product: CASSYFENTEAFF.

The rearrangement joins TRBV4-3 to TRBJ2-4; 7 positions match TRBD1. The J call may be mistaken, given a closer DNA end match to TRBJ2-7. CDR3 length: 15 residues. From germline, CDR1 is LGHNA and CDR2 YSLEER. This CDR3 reads CASSQVKGDSYEQYF. CDR3 bases: TGCGCCAGCAGCCAAGTGAAGGGGGACAGCTACGAGCAGTACTTC.

This chain joins TRBV12-3 or TRBV12-4 and TRBJ2-1; possible D gene TRBD1, 5 bases. The V gene lost 6 bases and the J gene lost 4 bases, with 13 bases spanning the gap. CDR3 length equals 14 residues. CDR3 loop: CASSPGWAYNEQFF. The CDR3 bases are TGTGCCAGCAGCCCAGGGTGGGCTTACAATGAGCAGTTCTTC.

This clonotype was detected a few times. The rearrangement joins TRBV20-1 to TRBJ2-1, with D tentatively TRBD2 (6 bases). CDR3 length: 16 amino acids. V dropped 5 bases and J dropped 10 bases, with 27 bases sitting between them. Germline CDR1 DFQATT, CDR2 SNEGSKA (reference sequence). The CDR3 DNA is TGCAGTGCTGGACTATGGGCGGGAAGATTACGGAAAGAGCAGTTCTTC. It is translated as CSAGLWAGRLRKEQFF.

This sequence joins TRBV2 and TRBJ1-1; 9 bases line up with TRBD1. The CDR3 runs 13 residues. J gave up 4 bases and V 7 bases, and 4 bases lay outside the gene matches. CDR1 and CDR2 (germline): SNHLY, FYNNEI. CDR3 bases: TGTGCCAGCAAACGGGACAGGGTCACTGAAGCTTTCTTT. Encoded protein: CASKRDRVTEAFF.

This chain links TRBV20-1 with TRBJ2-7; D might be TRBD2 (6 bases). This CDR3 is built from 14 residues. V dropped 4 bases and J dropped 3 bases, with 16 bases sitting between them. CDR1 DFQATT and CDR2 SNEGSKA come from the germline V gene (reference sequence). This CDR3 reads CSAKPGTSDYEQYF. For the CDR3, the DNA is TGCAGTGCTAAGCCCGGGACTTCCGACTACGAGCAGTACTTC.

This clonotype appeared a few times. The chain's CDR3 is CSASGHRYGYTF. CDR3 DNA sequence: TGCAGTGCTAGTGGGCACCGCTATGGCTACACCTTC. This rearrangement joins TRBV20-1 to TRBJ1-2; unclear D gene. With 3 bases removed from V and 4 bases from J, the gap between germline ends came to 9 bases. The CDR3 extends over 12 amino acids. The germline V gene encodes CDR1 DFQATT and CDR2 SNEGSKA (reference sequence).

V gene TRBV6-5 combines with J gene TRBJ2-3, with D unclear. The CDR3 is made up of 16 amino acids. CDR1 MNHEY and CDR2 SVGAGI come from the germline V gene. V gave up 2 bases and J gave up 0 bases, with 12 bases separating them. In DNA, the CDR3 is TGTGCCAGCAGTTACGTAAAGGGTTTTAGCACAGATACGCAGTATTTT. Translation gives CASSYVKGFSTDTQYF.

The gene calls are TRBV20-1 and TRBJ2-3; 10 positions match TRBD2. J was trimmed by 5 bases and V by 5 bases; bases with no gene match: 4. Germline V gene data show CDR1 as DFQATT and CDR2 as SNEGSKA (reference sequence). The CDR3 totals 13 residues. The CDR3 DNA is TGCAGTGCTCTAGCGGGAGATTTAGATACGCAGTATTTT. This translates into CSALAGDLDTQYF.

V is TRBV6-1 and J is TRBJ2-1; TRBD1 matches 11 bases. From germline, CDR1 is MNHNS and CDR2 SASEGT. J was trimmed by 7 bases and V by 7 bases; bases with no gene match: 18. This CDR3 spans 18 amino acids. Here the CDR3 reads CASKGNDEGTGGWNEQFF. In DNA, the CDR3 is TGTGCCAGCAAAGGTAATGACGAGGGGACAGGGGGATGGAATGAGCAGTTCTTC.

This clonotype was observed a handful of times. The V call is TRBV6-6, the J call TRBJ2-5, with D maybe TRBD2 (5 bases). CDR3 length equals 10 residues. Germline lookup yields CDR1 MNHNY and CDR2 SVGAGI (reference sequence). V shed 8 bases and J shed 7 bases, with 8 bases lying between them. This CDR3 is CASGERTQYF. The CDR3 DNA is TGTGCCAGCGGGGAGAGGACCCAGTACTTC.

Only a few counts were recorded for this clonotype. The chain carries TRBV10-3 and TRBJ1-2; TRBD1 aligns across 8 bases. Germline V gene data show CDR1 as ENHRY and CDR2 as SYGVKD. Trimming removed 4 bases from V and 6 bases from J; junction bases left unmatched: 4. CDR3 length: 13 amino acids. The CDR3 here is CAISGTGSNGYTF. Written as DNA, the CDR3 is TGTGCCATCAGTGGGACAGGGAGCAATGGCTACACCTTC.

In its sample, this clonotype was seen many times. The chain employs TRBV5-1 and TRBJ2-1; D is unresolved. This CDR3 is built from 14 residues. V lost 2 bases, J lost 1 base, and 7 bases lay in between. Germline values: CDR1 SGHRS, CDR2 YFSETQ. The CDR3 DNA sequence: TGCGCCAGCAGCTTCCCCGGGTCCTACAATGAGCAGTTCTTC. It encodes CASSFPGSYNEQFF.

This clonotype appeared a single time. The V and J genes are TRBV19 and TRBJ1-5; maybe TRBD1 (6 bases). The CDR3 contains 14 residues. CDR1 and CDR2 (germline): LNHDA, SQIVND (reference sequence). The V gene lost 8 bases and the J gene lost 0 bases, with 11 bases spanning the gap. The DNA of the CDR3 is TGTGCCAGTGGTTGGACAGTTAGCAATCAGCCCCAGCATTTT. It is translated as CASGWTVSNQPQHF. The complete variable domain, with remaining parts taken from reference TRBV19 and TRBJ1-5, reads DGGITQSPKYLFRKEGQNVTLSCEQNLNHDAMYWYRQDPGQGLRLIYYSQIVNDFQKGDIAEGYSVSREKKESFPLTVTSAQKNPTAFYLCASGWTVSNQPQHFGDGTRLSIL.

The chain couples TRBV2 to TRBJ1-1, with D uncertain. V lost 3 bases, J lost 8 bases, and 13 bases lay in between. The CDR3 is 13 residues long. The germline CDR1 and CDR2 sequences are SNHLY and FYNNEI. CDR3: CASSEATREEAFF. The CDR3 DNA is TGTGCCAGCAGTGAGGCGACCAGAGAGGAAGCTTTCTTT.

The genes are TRBV9 and TRBJ2-1; D may be TRBD2 (5 bases). The CDR3 is 15 residues long. V was trimmed by 4 bases and J by 9 bases, leaving 20 bases between them. The germline CDR1 and CDR2 sequences are SGDLS and YYNGEE. The CDR3 is CASSPSGFPSSEQFF. The DNA of the CDR3 is TGTGCCAGCAGCCCCTCGGGATTTCCCTCCAGTGAGCAGTTCTTC.

The chain recombines TRBV10-3 with TRBJ2-7; D uncertain. V lost 3 bases and J lost 3, with 9 bases in between. The CDR3 is made up of 13 amino acids. Germline assignment: CDR1 ENHRY and CDR2 SYGVKD. The CDR3: CAISDPLNYEQYF. CDR3 coding DNA: TGTGCCATCAGTGACCCTCTAAACTACGAGCAGTACTTC.

V gene TRBV27 combines with J gene TRBJ1-4; 9 bases line up with TRBD1. V shed 10 bases, J shed 6 bases, and the junction held 9 bases outside the gene matches. CDR3 size: 14 residues. Germline V CDR1 and CDR2: MNHEY, SMNVEV (reference sequence). The CDR3 reads CATSYRGRDEKLFF. The CDR3 nucleotides are TGTGCCACCTCTTACAGGGGGCGTGATGAAAAACTGTTTTTT.